This T cell receptor beta chain is from a study of shared clonotypes between healthy human individuals (dated by TCRdb to between 2020 and 2021). Study-level background: The cohort included a few men and two women between 18 and 49 years of age. For each donor, CD4 naive and CD4 memory were each given three plates, CD8 naive was given two plates, and CD8 memory was given one plate. To estimate repertoire size and how much clonotype sharing occurs between individuals, the study deeply sequenced the blood TCR repertoires of several healthy adults. Libraries were prepared and TCR repertoires were sequenced by different laboratories using diverse techniques, in order to increase sequencing depth and limit assay-specific biases. Leukapheresis yielded between about 0.94 and 9.5 billion PBMCs per donor.

Overall results and qualifications from the work: Larger estimated clonotype richness was generally found for naive subsets than for memory subsets. Even with the large sequencing depth, rarefaction of the sorted-subset datasets indicated that sequencing was incomplete. Sampling was limited to blood, and TCR repertoires in tissue likely differ from TCR repertoires in blood. Sharing across four donors was observed for around 5% of naive CD4, over 3% of naive CD8, over 2% of memory CD4, and around 0.44% of memory CD8 clonotypes. The small number of donors limited the genetic and exposure-history diversity represented. Pairwise subsampling led to the expectation that sequencing depth would affect the degree of clonotype sharing among donors. Higher generation probabilities were observed for clonotypes shared by all four sorted-subset donors than for non-shared clonotypes.

TCR CDR3 regions were amplified from genomic DNA by multiplex PCR using the deep immunoSEQ assay. Extracted genomic DNA from each cell subset was distributed evenly across all wells of several immunoSEQ 96-well plates, and each plate was treated as a replicate. For sorted subsets, around 200 ng genomic DNA, equal to 30,000 to 35,000 T cell genomes, was loaded into each replicate PCR. Purified libraries were measured with a Qubit 3.0 fluorometer, size-checked on a Bioanalyzer 2100, and measured again with the KAPA Library Quantification kit. Every immunoSEQ 96-well plate was sequenced on a separate single-read 150-cycle Illumina NextSeq 550 flow cell. The paper's processing steps were these. Because only junctional sequences without quality scores were contained in the immunoSEQ output, filtering matching that applied to full-length reads could not be performed. Sequences were annotated with PyIR, a Python wrapper for IgBLAST v1.9, using IMGT germline references to assign V/J genes and CDR3. Reads with weak V/J assignments (E-value above 1e-6), missing CDR3, stop codons, out-of-frame junctions, or ambiguous translated residues were removed. V3J clonotypes were defined as sequences sharing an identical inferred V gene, J gene, and CDR3 amino acid sequence. The percentage overlap between two repertoires was calculated by dividing the number of shared unique clonotypes by the size of the smaller repertoire. Repertoire richness was assessed with RTK rarefaction, the Chao1 estimator, and Recon v2.1 estimates of unobserved clonotypes. For all TCRbeta clonotypes obtained by the gDNA method from several donors, generation probabilities were computed with OLGA. As stored in TCRdb, this immuneACCESS dataset retains in-frame rearrangements with V and J assigned. A fraction of the clones does not appear; measured against another copy, unresolved V genes explain less than half of the discrepancy, and the remainder lacks a known reason. V and J calls and clone size are those listed in that table; D and trimming were worked out from the DNA. Counted in this sample were around 2.5 million clones; 80% to 95% of them appeared once. The ten largest make up more than 0.35% of the sample.

V and J are truncated by 0 bases and 4 bases respectively, leaving an intervening sequence of 8 bases. CDR1 is given as SGHRS and CDR2 as YFSETQ, both from the germline V gene. Measured from the cysteine to the phenylalanine, the CDR3 is 14 residues long. Of the read, only the CDR3 DNA is kept; its 42 bases are in frame from base 1. Healthy HIV-negative adults with no recently reported acute infections or vaccinations were included as donors. Every donor was a Caucasian adult living in Nashville, Tennessee, USA. CD4+ T cells were enriched through magnetic negative selection, after which naive cells were positively selected on CD45RA and the remaining negative fraction served as the memory subset. After blood collection by leukapheresis, PBMCs were isolated using Ficoll-Histopaque density gradient centrifugation and then cryopreserved in the vapor phase of liquid nitrogen. Analytical flow cytometry was used to check the purity and quantity of each magnetically sorted T cell population. Genomic DNA was isolated from every sorted fraction and measured by UV absorbance on a Nanodrop 2000c.

In its sample, this clone was seen once. There is no known antigen for this receptor. No much larger clone exists at a distance of one base, and base qualities are not known. Sequencing was done on a sample of naive CD4+ T cells from PBMCs. Explained via the paper, the cell subset or site label denotes: CD45RA+ positively selected. This receptor was obtained from a man younger than 35 in good health. Some clones in this sample may be carry-over from other donors' samples. Recombination linked TRBV5-1 to TRBJ2-4, with the identity of the D gene unclear. The CDR3 has the sequence CASSLDERKNIQYF. The nucleotides read TGCGCCAGCAGCTTGGACGAGAGGAAAAACATTCAGTACTTC.